The 2 T cell receptor beta chains listed next were all sequenced from one sample in a study of CD8 T cells in ankylosing spondylitis. MiXCR was run by TCRdb on the 5' RACE reads, yielding one entry per CDR3 protein. The sample consists of about 340,000 distinct CDR3 sequences, 20% of them appearing once. The sequenced sample consisted of blood, either unsorted or a sorted T cell fraction (not recorded which). These receptors all stem from a male donor with ankylosing spondylitis or in good health (not recorded which).

This clonotype has a handful of counts. The chain is built from TRBV12-3 or TRBV12-4 and TRBJ2-3; tentatively, D is TRBD2 (6 bases). With 5 bases removed from V and 0 bases from J, the gap between germline ends came to 12 bases. CDR3 length: 15 residues. The CDR3: CASSPPAGSTDTQYF. The CDR3 DNA sequence: TGTGCCAGCAGTCCCCCCGCGGGAAGCACAGATACGCAGTATTTT.

In its sample, this clonotype was seen a few times. V is TRBV6-1 and J is TRBJ2-3; tentatively, D is TRBD1 (6 bases). Germline V gene sequence: CDR1 MNHNS, CDR2 SASEGT. V lost 6 bases and J lost 6, with 25 bases in between. CDR3 length: 17 amino acids. The CDR3 sequence is CASRPSQDGVRGDTQYF. CDR3 coding DNA: TGTGCCAGCAGGCCTAGCCAAGACGGAGTGAGGGGGGATACGCAGTATTTT.